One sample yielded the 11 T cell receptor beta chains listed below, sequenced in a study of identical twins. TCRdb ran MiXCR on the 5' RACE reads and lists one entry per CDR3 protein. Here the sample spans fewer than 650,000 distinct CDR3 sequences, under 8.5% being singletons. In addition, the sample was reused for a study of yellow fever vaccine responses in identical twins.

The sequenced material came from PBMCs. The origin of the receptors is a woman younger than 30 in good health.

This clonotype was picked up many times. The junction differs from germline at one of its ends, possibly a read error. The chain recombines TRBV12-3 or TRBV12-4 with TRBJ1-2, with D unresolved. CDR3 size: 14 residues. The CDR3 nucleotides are TGTGCCAGCAGTTTATCGGGATCTAATTATGGCTACACCTTC. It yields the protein CASSLSGSNYGYTF.

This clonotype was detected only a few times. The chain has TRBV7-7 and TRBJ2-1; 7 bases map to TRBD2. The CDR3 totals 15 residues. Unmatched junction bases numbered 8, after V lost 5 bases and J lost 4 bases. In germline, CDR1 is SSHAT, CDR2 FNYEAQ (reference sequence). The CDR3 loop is CASSPRSSGYNEQFF. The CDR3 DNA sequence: TGTGCCAGCAGCCCACGGTCTAGCGGTTACAATGAGCAGTTCTTC. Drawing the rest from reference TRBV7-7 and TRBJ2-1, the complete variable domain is GAGVSQSPRYKVTKRGQDVTLRCDPISSHATLYWYQQALGQGPEFLTYFNYEAQPDKSGLPSDRFSAERPEGSISTLTIQRTEQRDSAMYRCASSPRSSGYNEQFFGPGTRLTVL.

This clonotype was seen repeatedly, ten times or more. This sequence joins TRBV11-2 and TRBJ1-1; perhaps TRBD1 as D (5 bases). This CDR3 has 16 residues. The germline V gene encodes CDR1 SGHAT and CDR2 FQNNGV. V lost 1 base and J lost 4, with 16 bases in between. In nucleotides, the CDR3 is TGTGCCAGCAGCTTAGTATCAGGGAGGGTCGGCACTGAAGCTTTCTTT. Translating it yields CASSLVSGRVGTEAFF.

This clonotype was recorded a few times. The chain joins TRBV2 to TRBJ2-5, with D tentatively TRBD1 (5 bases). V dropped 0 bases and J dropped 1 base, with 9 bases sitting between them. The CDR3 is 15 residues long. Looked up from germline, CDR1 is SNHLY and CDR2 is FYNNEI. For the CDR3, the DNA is TGTGCCAGCAGTGAAGCTTACAGGATCCAAGAGACCCAGTACTTC. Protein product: CASSEAYRIQETQYF.

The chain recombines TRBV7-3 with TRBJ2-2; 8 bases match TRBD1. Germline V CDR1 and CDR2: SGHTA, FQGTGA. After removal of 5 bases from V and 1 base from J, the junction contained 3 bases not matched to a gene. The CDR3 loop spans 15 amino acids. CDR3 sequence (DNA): TGTGCCAGCAGCCAGGGACAGGTGAACACCGGGGAGCTGTTTTTT. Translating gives CASSQGQVNTGELFF.

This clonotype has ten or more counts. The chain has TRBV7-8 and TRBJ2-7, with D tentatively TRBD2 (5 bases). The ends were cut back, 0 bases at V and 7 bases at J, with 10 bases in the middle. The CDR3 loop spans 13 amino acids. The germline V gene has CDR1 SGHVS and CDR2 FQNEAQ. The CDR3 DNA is TGTGCCAGCAGCTTAGCCCCTCCGGGGGAGCAGTACTTC. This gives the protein CASSLAPPGEQYF.

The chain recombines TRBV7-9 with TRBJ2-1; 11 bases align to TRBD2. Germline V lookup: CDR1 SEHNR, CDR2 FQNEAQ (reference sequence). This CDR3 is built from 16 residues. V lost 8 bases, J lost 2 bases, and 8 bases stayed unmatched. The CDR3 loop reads CASSSIAGGTYNEQFF. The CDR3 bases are TGTGCCAGCTCCTCCATAGCGGGAGGGACCTACAATGAGCAGTTCTTC.

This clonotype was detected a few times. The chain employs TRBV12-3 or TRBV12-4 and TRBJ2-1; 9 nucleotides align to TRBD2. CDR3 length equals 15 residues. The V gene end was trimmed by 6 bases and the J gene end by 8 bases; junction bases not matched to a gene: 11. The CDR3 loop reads CASRNIAGGWDEQFF. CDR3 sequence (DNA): TGTGCCAGCAGAAACATTGCGGGGGGGTGGGATGAGCAGTTCTTC.

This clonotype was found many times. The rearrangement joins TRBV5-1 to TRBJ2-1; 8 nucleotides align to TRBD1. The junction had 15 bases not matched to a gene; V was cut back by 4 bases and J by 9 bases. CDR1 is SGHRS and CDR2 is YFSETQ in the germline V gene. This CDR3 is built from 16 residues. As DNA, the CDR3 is TGCGCCAGCAGCCTATTAGACAGGGGTCTGCGGAGTGAGCAGTTCTTC. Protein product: CASSLLDRGLRSEQFF.

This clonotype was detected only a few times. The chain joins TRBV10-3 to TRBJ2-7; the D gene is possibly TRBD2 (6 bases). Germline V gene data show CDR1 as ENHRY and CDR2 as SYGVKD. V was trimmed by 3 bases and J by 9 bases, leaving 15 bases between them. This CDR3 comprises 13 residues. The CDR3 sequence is CAISESGENGQYF. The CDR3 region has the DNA TGTGCCATCAGTGAATCGGGGGAGAACGGGCAGTACTTC.

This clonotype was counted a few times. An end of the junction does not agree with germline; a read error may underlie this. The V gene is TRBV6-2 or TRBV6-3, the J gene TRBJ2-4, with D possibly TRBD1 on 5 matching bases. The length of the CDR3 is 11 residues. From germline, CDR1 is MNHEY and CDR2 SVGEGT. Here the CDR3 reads CASSNRQSLHF. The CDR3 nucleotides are TGTGCCAGCAGTAACCGACAGAGTCTACACTTC.